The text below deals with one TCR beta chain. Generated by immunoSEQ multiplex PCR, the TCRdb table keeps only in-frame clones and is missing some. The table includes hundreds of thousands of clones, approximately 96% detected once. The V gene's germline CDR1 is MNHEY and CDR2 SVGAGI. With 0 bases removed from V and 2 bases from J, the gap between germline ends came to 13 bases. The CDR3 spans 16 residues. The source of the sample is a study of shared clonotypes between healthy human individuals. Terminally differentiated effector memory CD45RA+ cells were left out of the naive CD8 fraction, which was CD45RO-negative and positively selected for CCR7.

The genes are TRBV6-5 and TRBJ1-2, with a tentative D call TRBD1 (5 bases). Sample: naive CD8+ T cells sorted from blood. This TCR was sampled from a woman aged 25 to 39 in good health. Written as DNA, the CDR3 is TGTGCCAGCAGTTACTCCGGGGGTGGGGACAACTATGGCTACACCTTC. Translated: CASSYSGGGDNYGYTF.